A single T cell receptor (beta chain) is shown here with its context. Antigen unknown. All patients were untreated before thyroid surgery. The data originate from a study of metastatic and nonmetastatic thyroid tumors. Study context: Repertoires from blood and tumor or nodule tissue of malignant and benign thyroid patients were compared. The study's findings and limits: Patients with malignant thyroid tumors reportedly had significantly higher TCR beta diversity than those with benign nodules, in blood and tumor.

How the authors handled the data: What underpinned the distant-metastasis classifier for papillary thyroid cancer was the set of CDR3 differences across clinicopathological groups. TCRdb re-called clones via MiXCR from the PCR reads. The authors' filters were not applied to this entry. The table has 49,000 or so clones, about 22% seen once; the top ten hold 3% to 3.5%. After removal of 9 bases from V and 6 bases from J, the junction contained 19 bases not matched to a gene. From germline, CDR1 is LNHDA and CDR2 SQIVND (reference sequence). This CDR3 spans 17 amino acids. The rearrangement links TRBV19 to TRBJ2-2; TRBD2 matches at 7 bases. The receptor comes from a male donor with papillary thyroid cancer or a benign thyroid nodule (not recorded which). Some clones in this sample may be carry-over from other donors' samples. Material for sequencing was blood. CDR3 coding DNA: TGTGCCAGCGGTTTTTTCGGGGCGGGAGTTAACGCCGGGGAGCTGTTTTTT. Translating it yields CASGFFGAGVNAGELFF. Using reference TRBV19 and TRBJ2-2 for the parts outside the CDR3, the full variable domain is DGGITQSPKYLFRKEGQNVTLSCEQNLNHDAMYWYRQDPGQGLRLIYYSQIVNDFQKGDIAEGYSVSREKKESFPLTVTSAQKNPTAFYLCASGFFGAGVNAGELFFGEGSRLTVL.